The TCR beta chain described here comes from a study of cytomegalovirus exposure and HLA in healthy donors. Sequencing was performed with immunoSEQ multiplex PCR; in TCRdb, only in-frame clones are kept and a portion is missing. The data hold about 130,000 clones, with roughly 87% observed a single time. Study outcomes and limitations: The dataset shows that most TCR sequences were rare, while some public TCRs occurred in many donors.

As for this clone: Its target is unknown.

The CDR3 covers 14 residues. J was trimmed by 6 bases and V by 5 bases; bases with no gene match: 3. Germline assignment: CDR1 WNHNN and CDR2 SYGVQD (reference sequence). Sample: PBMCs. The clonotype comes from a woman aged 18-35 years in good health and CMV-seronegative. The J gene is TRBJ1-4, the V gene TRBV10-1; 10 bases align to TRBD1. The CDR3 here is CASSPGTGDEKLFF. CDR3 bases: TGCGCCAGCAGTCCCGGGACAGGGGATGAAAAACTGTTTTTT.